This TCR beta chain was found in a study of neoadjuvant nivolumab and ipilimumab in lung cancer. On this clone itself: What it recognizes is unknown.

Generated by immunoSEQ multiplex PCR, the TCRdb table keeps only in-frame clones and is missing some. Here the sample spans tens of thousands of clones, about 88% being singletons. Study-wide results and caveats: Only two of four nivolumab-treated tumors gained richness and clonality by surgery. TCR richness and clonality were higher in tumors than adjacent uninvolved lung. A small number of samples were TCR sequenced.

CDR1 and CDR2 (germline): SEHNR, FQNEAQ (reference sequence). This CDR3 spans 13 amino acids. Trimming stripped 5 bases from V and 5 bases from J, with 9 bases between. The sequencing used peripheral blood, collected before neoadjuvant nivolumab, alone or with ipilimumab. This sequence joins TRBV7-9 and TRBJ1-4; tentatively, D is TRBD1 (6 bases). The TCR sequence derives from an adult with non-small cell lung cancer. The CDR3 here is CASSADSNEKLFF. In DNA, the CDR3 is TGTGCCAGCAGCGCGGACAGCAATGAAAAACTGTTTTTT.